Listed below are T cell receptor beta chains from one sample, sequenced in a study of T cell repertoires in cytomegalovirus infection. Their target antigens are unknown. TCRdb re-called the reads through MiXCR, storing one row per CDR3 protein. This sample yields roughly 500,000 distinct CDR3 sequences, of which roughly a third are seen a single time; 15% to 20% belongs to the top ten. The input for sequencing was cultured PBMCs, taken from culture after CMV antigen stimulation. These receptors all stem from a human donor in good health (CMV status not recorded). Some clones in this sample may be carry-over from other donors' samples. Both conserved end residues are part of each CDR3. A D gene is named only where the DNA matches it firmly. A row's size may be missing; if present it is once, few, many or a size class.

TRBJ2-1	-	TRBD2	TRBV6-2/TRBV6-3	CASSYPKLAGVGEQFF	TGTGCCAGCAGTTACCCGAAACTAGCGGGAGTCGGTGAGCAGTTCTTC
TRBJ2-1	-	-	TRBV28	CASSSSSNEQFF	TGTGCCAGCAGTTCTTCATCCAATGAGCAGTTCTTC
TRBJ1-1	-	-	TRBV28	CASSLVLGNTEAFF	TGTGCCAGCAGTTTAGTTCTGGGGAACACTGAAGCTTTCTTT
TRBJ2-3	medium-sized	-	TRBV4-1	CASSQGHGADTQYF	TGCGCCAGCAGCCAAGGACACGGAGCAGATACGCAGTATTTT
TRBJ1-5	few	TRBD1	TRBV7-2	CASSYQGQRSNQPQHF	TGTGCCAGCAGCTATCAGGGACAGAGAAGCAATCAGCCCCAGCATTTT
TRBJ2-5	-	TRBD2	TRBV25-1	CASRTPGLRF	TGTGCCAGCAGGACCCCGGGACTAAGGTTC
TRBJ1-5	few	-	TRBV19	CASSIDWGGRQPQHF	TGTGCCAGTAGTATAGATTGGGGGGGGCGTCAGCCCCAGCATTTT
TRBJ1-1	few	TRBD1	TRBV7-8	CASSFWTGTNTEAFF	TGTGCCAGCAGCTTCTGGACAGGGACGAACACTGAAGCTTTCTTT
TRBJ1-5	-	-	TRBV12-3/TRBV12-4	CASSRPGALDQPQHF	TGTGCCAGCAGTCGTCCAGGGGCTCTTGATCAGCCCCAGCATTTT
TRBJ2-7	few	TRBD2	TRBV7-2	CASSLSGRSEQYF	TGTGCCAGCAGCTTGAGCGGGAGGAGTGAGCAGTACTTC
TRBJ1-5	-	-	TRBV12-3/TRBV12-4	CASSTLEQPQHF	TGTGCCAGCAGCACCTTGGAACAGCCCCAGCATTTT
TRBJ1-1	-	-	TRBV11-2	CASSLEAGVSTEAFF	TGTGCCAGCAGCTTAGAGGCAGGAGTGAGCACTGAAGCTTTCTTT
TRBJ1-2	-	TRBD1	TRBV6-5	CATRISGTGGGYTF	TGTGCCACCCGAATATCCGGGACAGGGGGCGGCTACACCTTC
TRBJ2-7	once	TRBD1	TRBV9	CASSVGLAGGSYEQYF	TGTGCCAGCAGCGTAGGGTTGGCAGGGGGCTCCTACGAGCAGTACTTC
TRBJ2-1	-	-	TRBV2	CAGRAESNEQFF	TGTGCCGGCCGTGCCGAGAGCAATGAGCAGTTCTTC
TRBJ1-1	few	TRBD1	TRBV4-3	CASSQGLQGKCFF	TGCGCCAGCAGCCAAGGACTACAGGGGAAATGTTTCTTT
TRBJ1-3	few	-	TRBV7-8	CASSLFGKGSSGNTIYF	TGTGCCAGCAGCTTATTTGGCAAGGGATCCTCTGGAAACACCATATATTTT
TRBJ2-5	many	TRBD2	TRBV7-2	CASSPEGRRGQETQYF	TGTGCCAGCAGCCCAGAAGGCCGGCGGGGGCAAGAGACCCAGTACTTC